The rows below give T cell receptor beta chains drawn from one sample of a study of T-cell reconstitution after alpha-beta-depleted transplantation in children. Each CDR3 protein is one row after TCRdb ran MiXCR on the PCR reads. The table shows about 98,000 distinct CDR3 sequences, with around a quarter occurring only once. Source: PBMCs, taken before TCRalphabeta/CD19-depleted stem cell transplant. The source of these receptors is a boy aged 2 to 9 with acute lymphoblastic leukemia, due to receive a stem cell transplant. CDR3s include the opening cysteine and the closing phenylalanine or tryptophan. D genes are given only for firm matches. Expanded clones get a size class; other rows say once, few or many, or leave the size out.

CDR3 DNA	CDR3 protein	D gene	clone size	J gene	V gene
TGTGCCAGCAGTTTTAGCGACAGGGCGAATGAGCAGTTCTTC	CASSFSDRANEQFF	TRBD1	few	TRBJ2-1	TRBV12-3/TRBV12-4
TGTGCCACCAGCACACAAGGTGGAGAGACCCAGTACTTC	CATSTQGGETQYF	NA	NA	TRBJ2-5	TRBV15
TGTGCCAGCAGTGCGGGACTAGATCACGGGGAGCTGTTTTTT	CASSAGLDHGELFF	TRBD2	many	TRBJ2-2	TRBV6-4
TGTGCCAGCAGTACCGCTAGCGGAGGGGCCGTGAACATTCAGTACTTC	CASSTASGGAVNIQYF	TRBD2	NA	TRBJ2-4	TRBV27
TGTGCCAGCAGCTCTGGGGGGGGTTTCTACGAGCAGTACTTC	CASSSGGGFYEQYF	TRBD2	NA	TRBJ2-7	TRBV9
TGTGCCAGCAGTTTATTCTTCTTGGTGGGCGGGAGCGTCGACAATGAGCAGTTCTTC	CASSLFFLVGGSVDNEQFF	TRBD2	few	TRBJ2-1	TRBV28
TGTGCCAGCAGCTTAAAGCGGAGCACCGGGGAGCTGTTTTTT	CASSLKRSTGELFF	NA	few	TRBJ2-2	TRBV7-3
TGTGCCAGCAGGTTAAGCAGGGCAGAAGAACGCTACACCTTC	CASRLSRAEERYTF	NA	once	TRBJ1-2	TRBV7-8
TGTGCCAGCACCCCGGGACAGGGGGCTGCCGGGGAGCTGTTTTTT	CASTPGQGAAGELFF	TRBD1	NA	TRBJ2-2	TRBV6-1
TGTGCCAGCAGTTTATTCTTCAGAGCTACCTACGAGCAGTACTTC	CASSLFFRATYEQYF	NA	NA	TRBJ2-7	TRBV28
TGCGCCAGCAGCTCCGACTGGTACACAGATACGCAGTATTTT	CASSSDWYTDTQYF	NA	few	TRBJ2-3	TRBV5-1
TGTGCCAGCAGTCCCGGAAGGGAGCACTCTGGAAACACCATATATTTT	CASSPGREHSGNTIYF	NA	NA	TRBJ1-3	TRBV6-2/TRBV6-3
TGTGCCAGCAGCTTGGGTTGGCAGGGGGACTACAATGAGCAGTTCTTC	CASSLGWQGDYNEQFF	TRBD1	few	TRBJ2-1	TRBV5-5
TGCGCCAGCAGCCAAGTAAGCGGAGGGGCCAATGAGCAGTTCTTC	CASSQVSGGANEQFF	NA	NA	TRBJ2-1	TRBV4-1
TGTGCCAGCTCACCATCGCGGAACGCCGGGGAGCTGTTTTTT	CASSPSRNAGELFF	NA	NA	TRBJ2-2	TRBV18
TGTGCCAGCAGCGTAGGCGGGGGTCAATCCTACAATGAGCAGTTCTTC	CASSVGGGQSYNEQFF	TRBD2	many	TRBJ2-1	TRBV9
TGTGCCAGCAGTCTCCCGGGACAGGGGGCCGATACGCAGTATTTT	CASSLPGQGADTQYF	TRBD1	few	TRBJ2-3	TRBV12-3/TRBV12-4
TGCGCCAGCAGCCAAGAGGGATGGGGGGACGGGCTATTTTCCTCCTACAATGAGCAGTTCTTC	CASSQEGWGDGLFSSYNEQFF	NA	few	TRBJ2-1	TRBV4-1
TGTGCCAGCAGTCAGAGTAGCGGGAGGGCACGGGATACGCAGTATTTT	CASSQSSGRARDTQYF	TRBD2	NA	TRBJ2-3	TRBV28
TGTGCCAGCTCCCCGGAGTCCGATCAGCCCCAGCATTTT	CASSPESDQPQHF	NA	NA	TRBJ1-5	TRBV18
TGTGCCAGCAGCTTACTCGATACAAGCACAGATACGCAGTATTTT	CASSLLDTSTDTQYF	NA	few	TRBJ2-3	TRBV13
TGTGCCAGCAGCCTCCTCGGGGAGGCTAACTATGGCTACACCTTC	CASSLLGEANYGYTF	NA	NA	TRBJ1-2	TRBV7-9
TGCGCCAGCAGCTCAATTACCGGGACGGCAAACACTGAAGCTTTCTTT	CASSSITGTANTEAFF	NA	NA	TRBJ1-1	TRBV5-1
TGTGCCAGCAGCTTCGGCCAGGGGACTCGATCCTACGAGCAGTACTTC	CASSFGQGTRSYEQYF	NA	few	TRBJ2-7	TRBV13
TGTGCCATCAGTGAGTCTCTAGCTTCCGGGGAGCTGTTTTTT	CAISESLASGELFF	NA	NA	TRBJ2-2	TRBV10-3
TGCAGCGTCATTTTGTGGGGGGCGGAGCTGTTTTTT	CSVILWGAELFF	NA	NA	TRBJ2-2	TRBV29-1
TGTGCCAGCAGCCGCCAAGTGTCCTACGAGCAGTACTTC	CASSRQVSYEQYF	NA	NA	TRBJ2-7	TRBV12-3/TRBV12-4
TGTGCCAGCTTAGCGGTGGGAGAGACCCAGTACTTC	CASLAVGETQYF	NA	few	TRBJ2-5	TRBV12-3/TRBV12-4
TGCAGTGCTAGAACTAGCGGAACCGACGCGTACGAGCAGTACTTC	CSARTSGTDAYEQYF	TRBD2	few	TRBJ2-7	TRBV20-1
TGTGCCAGCAGCACCTCTAGCGGAATCAACAATGAGCAGTTCTTC	CASSTSSGINNEQFF	TRBD2	NA	TRBJ2-1	TRBV3-1
TGCAGTGCCCCCTTCGGAAGGAACACCGGGGAGCTGTTTTTT	CSAPFGRNTGELFF	NA	few	TRBJ2-2	TRBV20-1
TGTGCCAGCAGTTACCCCTCGGGGGAGCTGGACTACAATGAGCAGTTCTTC	CASSYPSGELDYNEQFF	NA	few	TRBJ2-1	TRBV6-2/TRBV6-3
TGTGCCACCAGCAGGGGAGTGGGCGAGCAGCCCCAGCATTTT	CATSRGVGEQPQHF	NA	few	TRBJ1-5	TRBV15
TGTGCCAGCAGCTTATCAATGAACGAGCAGTACTTC	CASSLSMNEQYF	NA	few	TRBJ2-7	TRBV7-2